One sample yielded the 22 T cell receptor beta chains listed below, sequenced in a study of blood T cell repertoires in COVID-19. Clones were read by immunoSEQ multiplex PCR, and TCRdb kept only the in-frame ones, dropping some. The top ten hold around 2.8% of the sample, which has 200,000 to 300,000 clones, approximately 84% seen once. The sequencing input was peripheral blood. These receptors all stem from a woman in her twenties or thirties who had recovered from COVID-19.

The rearrangement uses TRBV25-1 and TRBJ1-2; 10 nucleotides line up with TRBD1. This CDR3 has 15 amino acids. V shed 1 base, J shed 7 bases, and the junction held 6 bases outside the gene matches. The V gene's germline CDR1 is MGHDK and CDR2 SYGVNS. The CDR3, as DNA: TGTGCCAGCAGTGAATCAGACAGGGGGCGCGGTGGCTACACCTTC. Translated, it gives CASSESDRGRGGYTF.

The chain joins TRBV11-2 to TRBJ2-3, with D tentatively TRBD1 (5 bases). Trimming removed 4 bases at V and 3 bases at J, with 8 bases between. The CDR3 is 13 amino acids. Germline V gene data show CDR1 as SGHAT and CDR2 as FQNNGV. Here the CDR3 DNA reads TGTGCCAGCAGCTCAGGGTCTACAGATACGCAGTATTTT. This gives the protein CASSSGSTDTQYF.

The chain couples TRBV5-5 to TRBJ2-7; weak D call: TRBD1 (6 bases). The ends were cut back, 4 bases at V and 5 bases at J, with 19 bases in the middle. This CDR3 has 15 amino acids. Per germline, CDR1 SGHKS and CDR2 YYEKEE (reference sequence). The CDR3 sequence: CASSLEGQLGNEQYF. The DNA of the CDR3 is TGTGCCAGCAGCCTGGAAGGACAGCTCGGGAACGAGCAGTACTTC.

This clone is a singleton in its sample. The chain couples TRBV7-3 to TRBJ2-3; no firm D call. The CDR3 runs to 13 residues. Germline assignment: CDR1 SGHTA and CDR2 FQGTGA. V was clipped by 2 bases and J by 3 bases, with 6 bases between them. The CDR3 region is CASSLVRTDTQYF. CDR3 in DNA: TGTGCCAGCAGCTTAGTCAGGACAGATACGCAGTATTTT.

V gene TRBV5-5 combines with J gene TRBJ1-4, with TRBD1 matching over 8 bases. This CDR3 spans 16 amino acids. The germline CDR1 and CDR2 sequences are SGHKS and YYEKEE (reference sequence). V shed 4 bases and J 7 bases; nucleotides not matched to a gene: 12. For the CDR3, the DNA is TGTGCCAGCAGCGCAGGCAATGGACAGGGAGGTGAAAAACTGTTTTTT. It is translated as CASSAGNGQGGEKLFF.

The chain joins TRBV7-9 to TRBJ2-3; D may be TRBD1 (5 bases). The CDR3 spans 13 residues. Germline CDR1 reads SEHNR; CDR2 reads FQNEAQ (reference sequence). V lost 5 bases and J lost 3, with 9 bases in between. The CDR3 reads CASSQGATDTQYF. As DNA, the CDR3 is TGTGCCAGCAGCCAGGGCGCGACAGATACGCAGTATTTT.

The chain combines TRBV6-1 with TRBJ1-4, with D possibly being TRBD1 (6 bases). Germline V CDR1 and CDR2: MNHNS, SASEGT. The germline V and J ends were trimmed by 2 bases and 7 bases, with 11 bases remaining between them. This CDR3 is 14 amino acids long. The CDR3 is CASSEQGFGEKLFF. In DNA, the CDR3 is TGTGCCAGCAGTGAACAGGGGTTCGGTGAAAAACTGTTTTTT.

The chain employs TRBV5-5 and TRBJ2-5; 7 nucleotides agree with TRBD1. The germline gives CDR1 SGHKS, CDR2 YYEKEE (reference sequence). There are 14 residues in the CDR3. Losses at the gene ends were 0 bases for V and 2 bases for J; bases not matched to a gene: 1. The CDR3 sequence is CASSLAGQQETQYF. The CDR3 DNA reads TGTGCCAGCAGCTTGGCGGGACAGCAAGAGACCCAGTACTTC.

The chain recombines TRBV19 with TRBJ2-3, with 10 bases fitting TRBD2. Trimming removed 6 bases from V and 4 bases from J; junction bases left unmatched: 7. CDR3 length: 15 residues. Germline V lookup: CDR1 LNHDA, CDR2 SQIVND (reference sequence). This CDR3 is CASSHTSGVADTQYF. In nucleotides, the CDR3 is TGTGCCAGTAGCCATACTAGCGGGGTAGCAGATACGCAGTATTTT.

This clone showed up just a few times. CDR3 in DNA: TGTGCCACCAGCATCGGGGGGGGGCCGTACAATGAGCAGTTCTTC. Residues: CATSIGGGPYNEQFF. The V and J genes are TRBV15 and TRBJ2-1; 8 bases align to TRBD2. The ends lost 4 bases at V and 4 bases at J; junction bases unmatched: 6. This CDR3 contains 15 residues. Looked up from germline, CDR1 is LNHNV and CDR2 is YYDKDF (reference sequence).

The chain combines TRBV15 with TRBJ1-1, with 8 bases that match TRBD1. Germline V CDR1 and CDR2: LNHNV, YYDKDF (reference sequence). Losses at the gene ends were 1 base for V and 1 base for J; bases not matched to a gene: 8. The CDR3 extends over 17 amino acids. CDR3 residues: CATSRGTGGRGNTEAFF. CDR3 in DNA: TGTGCCACCAGCAGAGGAACAGGGGGACGAGGGAACACTGAAGCTTTCTTT.

V usage is TRBV7-9 and J usage is TRBJ2-7; 8 nucleotides line up with TRBD2. The CDR3 spans 14 residues. V lost 2 bases, J lost 4 bases, and 4 bases stayed unmatched. CDR1 SEHNR and CDR2 FQNEAQ come from the germline V gene (reference sequence). DNA for the CDR3: TGTGCCAGCAGCTTATCGGGGGGGAGGTACGAGCAGTACTTC. Its protein is CASSLSGGRYEQYF.

This clone has only one observation. V usage is TRBV14 and J usage is TRBJ1-3; the D gene is possibly TRBD1 (6 bases). CDR1 is SGHDN and CDR2 is FVKESK in the germline V gene. Trimming left V 3 bases short and J 0 bases short, with 12 bases between. This CDR3 has 16 residues. CDR3 protein: CASSHNTGLSGNTIYF. The CDR3 nucleotides are TGTGCCAGCAGCCATAATACAGGGCTCTCTGGAAACACCATATATTTT. The entire variable domain, with the rest obtained from reference TRBV14 and TRBJ1-3, is as follows: EAGVTQFPSHSVIEKGQTVTLRCDPISGHDNLYWYRRVMGKEIKFLLHFVKESKQDESGMPNNRFLAERTGGTYSTLKVQPAELEDSGVYFCASSHNTGLSGNTIYFGEGSWLTVV.

The rearrangement links TRBV5-3 to TRBJ2-1; 8 positions agree with TRBD1. TRBV5-3 is an open reading frame whose function is uncertain. The CDR3 has 13 residues. V lost 5 bases to trimming and J lost 9 bases; unmatched junction nucleotides: 7. The CDR3 region has the DNA TGTGCCAGAAGAACGGACAGGGATTTTGAGCAGTTCTTC. Translated: CARRTDRDFEQFF.

The genes are TRBV11-2 and TRBJ2-3, with no clear D. The CDR3 is 13 residues long. The germline CDR1 and CDR2 sequences are SGHAT and FQNNGV. The ends were cut back, 5 bases at V and 4 bases at J, with 10 bases in the middle. CDR3 residues: CASSPPAADTQYF. Here the CDR3 DNA reads TGTGCCAGCAGCCCCCCCGCGGCAGATACGCAGTATTTT.

The chain employs TRBV19 and TRBJ2-2, with 8 bases lining up with TRBD1. The CDR3 consists of 17 residues. Germline V CDR1 and CDR2: LNHDA, SQIVND (reference sequence). Unmatched junction bases numbered 11, after V lost 8 bases and J lost 0 bases. CDR3 sequence (DNA): TGTGCCAGTTTCAGGGGGCGAGATTCCGCGAACACCGGGGAGCTGTTTTTT. It codes for CASFRGRDSANTGELFF.

This chain's CDR3 is CASSQDFRNTEAFF. CDR3 sequence (DNA): TGTGCCAGCAGCCAAGACTTTAGGAACACTGAAGCTTTCTTT. The chain employs TRBV14 and TRBJ1-1; D is undetermined. Germline CDR1 SGHDN, CDR2 FVKESK. V lost 0 bases and J 1 base, leaving 6 bases between the germline ends. The CDR3 consists of 14 residues.

J is TRBJ1-5 and V is TRBV19; 8 nucleotides agree with TRBD1. The CDR3 has 16 residues. Germline V gives CDR1 LNHDA, CDR2 SQIVND (reference sequence). V shed 6 bases, J shed 1 base, and the junction held 8 bases outside the gene matches. The CDR3 DNA is TGTGCCAGTAGCCTCGACAGGGGAAGCAGCAATCAGCCCCAGCATTTT. Its translation: CASSLDRGSSNQPQHF.

The rearrangement joins TRBV2 to TRBJ2-7; D might be TRBD2 (5 bases). The CDR3 is 15 residues long. Germline values: CDR1 SNHLY, CDR2 FYNNEI. Trimming stripped 5 bases from V and 3 bases from J, with 17 bases between. The CDR3 DNA reads as TGTGCCAGCAGTTCAACCGGGAACCGATTCTACGAGCAGTACTTC. The encoded protein is CASSSTGNRFYEQYF.

The J gene is TRBJ1-2, the V gene TRBV5-3; D is uncertain. TRBV5-3 carries the ORF label, with uncertain function. CDR3 length: 15 residues. Trimming left V 0 bases short and J 4 bases short, with 13 bases between. CDR3 sequence reads: CARSLGGMKTYGYTF. The CDR3 DNA is TGTGCCAGAAGCTTGGGAGGGATGAAGACCTATGGCTACACCTTC.

The CDR3: CASGGLGLWTQYF. The CDR3 DNA reads TGTGCCAGCGGGGGACTAGGGTTATGGACCCAGTACTTC. The J gene is TRBJ2-5, the V gene TRBV6-6; TRBD2 matches at 8 bases. Germline V CDR1 and CDR2: MNHNY, SVGAGI (reference sequence). With 8 bases clipped from V and 7 bases from J, the junction kept 9 bases outside the gene matches. There are 13 residues in the CDR3.

The CDR3 reads CASSEGVQRGHYNEQFF. The CDR3 nucleotides are TGTGCCAGCAGTGAGGGGGTTCAGCGGGGACACTACAATGAGCAGTTCTTC. The gene calls are TRBV25-1 and TRBJ2-1, with D perhaps TRBD2 (7 bases). Trimming shortened V by 3 bases and J by 3 bases, and 18 bases separated the two germline ends. The CDR3 is 17 residues long. CDR1 MGHDK and CDR2 SYGVNS come from the germline V gene.